This T cell receptor (beta chain) was obtained from a study of vaccination and CD4 T cells after COVID-19. Study-wide points: In convalescent patients, a median around 87% of post-vaccine SARS-CoV-2-reactive clones appeared only after vaccination.

Treatment: approximately 9-day PBMC culture with coronavirus spike peptide pools or control peptides (ViraFEST assay). ViraFEST grew antigen-specific T cells using peptide pools, then sequenced TCRs. Positive PCR results dated from March to December 2020, before the US Alpha, Beta and Delta variants. Half-medium replacement with fresh IL-2 medium took place on days 3 and 7. V lost 0 bases, J lost 12 bases, and 14 bases lay in between. Germline V gene lookup returns CDR1 GTSNPN and CDR2 SVGIG (reference sequence). This CDR3 has 12 residues. As for this clonotype: Its antigen is as yet unknown.

The Oncomine TCR Beta short-read assay was applied to DNA of cultured CD4+ T cells. TCRdb used MiXCR to reprocess the PCR reads, holding one entry per CDR3 protein. Found here are about 13,000 distinct CDR3 sequences, roughly 73% of them singletons; the top ten hold about 28%. This chain uses TRBV30 with TRBJ1-2; D call uncertain. The source material was CD4+ T cells from blood, cultured in vitro. This sequence originates from a human donor who had recovered from COVID-19. CDR3 residues: CAWSVTPGGDTF. The CDR3 nucleotides are TGTGCCTGGAGTGTTACTCCCGGCGGAGACACCTTC.